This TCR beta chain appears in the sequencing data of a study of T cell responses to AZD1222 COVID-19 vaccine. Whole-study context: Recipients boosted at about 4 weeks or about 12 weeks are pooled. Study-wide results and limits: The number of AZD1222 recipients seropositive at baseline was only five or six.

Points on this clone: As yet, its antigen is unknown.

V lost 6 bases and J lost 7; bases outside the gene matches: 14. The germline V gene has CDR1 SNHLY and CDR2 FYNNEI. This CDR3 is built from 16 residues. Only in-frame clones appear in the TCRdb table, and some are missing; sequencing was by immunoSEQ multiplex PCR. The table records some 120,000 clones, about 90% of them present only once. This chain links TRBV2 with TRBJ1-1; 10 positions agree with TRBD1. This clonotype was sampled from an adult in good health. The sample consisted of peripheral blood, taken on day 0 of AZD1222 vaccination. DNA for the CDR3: TGTGCCAGCAGAGACCGGACAGGGGGAGGTCAGAATGAAGCTTTCTTT. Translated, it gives CASRDRTGGGQNEAFF.